This T cell receptor (beta chain) was sequenced during a study of cytomegalovirus exposure and HLA in healthy donors. About the research overall: Of the donors genotyped, approximately 410 in all, 75% to 85% fell in the Caucasian-associated ancestry cluster. The study's findings and limits: There were reportedly fewer N-insertions in an Asian-associated ancestry cluster than the approximately 670-donor mean, in a later analysis.

This cohort consisted of healthy bone marrow donors. Sampled while nominally healthy, donors likely had unrecorded immune exposures. In its sample, this clone was seen a few times. Its antigen remains unknown. With 5 bases clipped from V and 3 bases from J, the junction kept 7 bases outside the gene matches. The CDR3 has 15 residues. The germline CDR1 and CDR2 sequences are SGHVS and FNYEAQ. The PCR ran on 60 Vbeta and 13 Jbeta primers. Only in-frame clones appear in the TCRdb table, and some are missing; sequencing was by immunoSEQ multiplex PCR. The sample lists around 170,000 clones; roughly 80% were seen once.

The genes are TRBV7-6 and TRBJ2-7; 10 nucleotides align to TRBD1. Input material: PBMCs. This clonotype originated in a man aged 35 to 55 in good health and CMV-seropositive. CDR3 sequence reads: CASSTYRDRGYEQYF. CDR3 DNA sequence: TGTGCCAGCAGCACTTACCGGGACAGGGGCTACGAGCAGTACTTC.